These 29 T cell receptor beta chains came from one sample sequenced in a study of blood T cell repertoires in COVID-19. Repertoires were generated with immunoSEQ multiplex PCR, while TCRdb's copy carries only in-frame clones and drops some. The sample records some 140,000 clones, around 77% being singletons. The specimen was peripheral blood. These receptors all come from a human donor in a cohort sampled during active COVID-19.

This chain links TRBV1 with TRBJ2-3; the D call of TRBD2 is as the table states it, not checked on the DNA. TRBV1 is a pseudogene locus. The CDR3 totals 17 residues. CDR3 nucleotide sequence: TGCACCAGCAGCCAGCCACGTACCCGGGAAGGCACAGATACGCAGTATTTT. Translated, it gives CTSSQPRTREGTDTQYF.

The J gene is TRBJ1-2, the V gene TRBV18; 8 nucleotides align to TRBD1. CDR3 length equals 15 residues. With 3 bases clipped from V and 5 bases from J, the junction kept 8 bases outside the gene matches. Germline CDR1 is KGHSH and CDR2 is LQKENI. CDR3 amino acids: CASSPTTGVGYGYTF. Written as DNA, the CDR3 is TGTGCCAGCTCACCTACGACAGGGGTAGGGTATGGCTACACCTTC.

The V gene is TRBV3-1 (or the pseudogene TRBV3-2), the J gene TRBJ2-5, with 10 bases matching TRBD2. Germline-derived CDR1 and CDR2 are LGHDT and YNNKEL (reference sequence). The CDR3 runs 17 residues. V lost 8 bases and J lost 4; bases outside the gene matches: 16. The CDR3 spells CASLSGASGGLLETQYF. The DNA for the CDR3 is TGTGCCAGCCTCAGTGGGGCTAGCGGGGGTTTGTTAGAGACCCAGTACTTC.

The rearrangement links TRBV6-1 to TRBJ1-1; 7 bases are shared with TRBD1. The germline V gene encodes CDR1 MNHNS and CDR2 SASEGT. V trimming: 2 bases; J trimming: 1 base; junction bases outside the gene matches: 4. The CDR3 consists of 15 residues. Here the CDR3 DNA reads TGTGCCAGCAGTGAATATCAGGGGGAGAACACTGAAGCTTTCTTT. Encoded protein: CASSEYQGENTEAFF.

This sequence joins TRBV6-5 and TRBJ1-2; 8 nucleotides align to TRBD1. V lost 2 bases to trimming and J lost 6 bases; unmatched junction nucleotides: 11. The CDR3 spans 16 residues. Germline CDR1 reads MNHEY; CDR2 reads SVGAGI. CDR3 sequence (DNA): TGTGCCAGCAGTTACGCCTGGACAGGGAGGCGGGATGGCTACACCTTC. Amino acids: CASSYAWTGRRDGYTF.

The rearrangement uses TRBV5-4 and TRBJ2-5; 7 positions agree with TRBD1. The junction had 4 bases not matched to a gene; V was cut back by 1 base and J by 1 base. Germline V gene data show CDR1 as SGHNT and CDR2 as YYREEE (reference sequence). This CDR3 comprises 15 residues. Written as DNA, the CDR3 is TGTGCCAGCAGCTTGAACAGGGGATCCCAAGAGACCCAGTACTTC. As protein: CASSLNRGSQETQYF.

The chain employs TRBV19 and TRBJ1-5, with D unresolved. Trimming shortened V by 1 base and J by 2 bases, and 6 bases separated the two germline ends. Germline V gene lookup returns CDR1 LNHDA and CDR2 SQIVND (reference sequence). The CDR3 has 14 amino acids. The CDR3 spells CASSIVEGNQPQHF. DNA of the CDR3: TGTGCCAGTAGTATAGTCGAGGGCAATCAGCCCCAGCATTTT. Combining the CDR3 with reference TRBV19 and TRBJ1-5 gives the whole variable domain DGGITQSPKYLFRKEGQNVTLSCEQNLNHDAMYWYRQDPGQGLRLIYYSQIVNDFQKGDIAEGYSVSREKKESFPLTVTSAQKNPTAFYLCASSIVEGNQPQHFGDGTRLSIL.

This clone has just a few counts. V and J are TRBV5-4 and TRBJ2-7; the D is unclear. Germline loops: CDR1 SGHNT, CDR2 YYREEE (reference sequence). This CDR3 has 15 amino acids. The V and J ends lost 0 bases and 0 bases respectively, with 10 bases between them. The CDR3 spells CASSLGTRSSYEQYF. CDR3 in DNA: TGTGCCAGCAGCTTGGGTACTCGGAGCTCCTACGAGCAGTACTTC.

This rearrangement joins TRBV11-3 to TRBJ1-1; D ambiguous. V lost 1 base to trimming and J lost 1 base, with 16 bases between them. The CDR3 length is 17 residues. Looked up from germline, CDR1 is SGHNT and CDR2 is YENEEA. The CDR3 nucleotides are TGTGCCAGCAGCTTAGGATCCTCCCAGGTTCCGAACACTGAAGCTTTCTTT. As protein: CASSLGSSQVPNTEAFF.

Comment on this clone: This sample also contains other DNA sequences that code for the same CDR3. The chain links TRBV30 to TRBJ1-5; D perhaps matches TRBD1 (5 bases). The CDR3 has 13 amino acids. The V and J ends lost 1 base and 2 bases respectively, with 6 bases between them. Per germline, CDR1 GTSNPN and CDR2 SVGIG (reference sequence). The CDR3 DNA is TGTGCCTGGAGTGAACAGGGCAATCAGCCCCAGCATTTT. Translation gives CAWSEQGNQPQHF.

The chain has TRBV28 and TRBJ2-7; 7 bases line up with TRBD1. Per the germline V gene, CDR1 is MDHEN and CDR2 is SYDVKM. CDR3 length: 15 residues. With 5 bases clipped from V and 1 base from J, the junction kept 8 bases outside the gene matches. The CDR3 here is CASSARGQPSYEQYF. The CDR3 region has the DNA TGTGCCAGCAGTGCAAGGGGGCAGCCATCCTACGAGCAGTACTTC.

This clone was recorded a few times. The chain employs TRBV30 and TRBJ2-7; possibly TRBD1 for D (6 bases). Per the germline V gene, CDR1 is GTSNPN and CDR2 is SVGIG (reference sequence). Trimming took off 1 base at V and 7 bases at J, with 11 bases between the two ends. This CDR3 is built from 12 residues. The CDR3 sequence: CAWSGGTREQYF. The CDR3 bases are TGTGCCTGGAGTGGGGGGACACGAGAGCAGTACTTC.

The chain employs TRBV3-1 (or the pseudogene TRBV3-2) and TRBJ2-4; maybe TRBD1 (6 bases). There are 13 residues in the CDR3. The germline V gene has CDR1 LGHDT and CDR2 YNNKEL (reference sequence). The germline V and J ends were trimmed by 3 bases and 7 bases, with 10 bases remaining between them. For the CDR3, the DNA is TGTGCCAGCAGCCACGTGAGGGGGAACATTCAGTACTTC. Protein product: CASSHVRGNIQYF.

The chain is built from TRBV6-6 and TRBJ1-4, with 9 bases aligning to TRBD1. In germline, CDR1 is MNHNY, CDR2 SVGAGI (reference sequence). The CDR3 covers 13 residues. J gave up 7 bases and V 7 bases, and 4 bases lay outside the gene matches. The CDR3 bases are TGTGCCAGCAACCGGGACAGGGCTGAAAAACTGTTTTTT. Its protein is CASNRDRAEKLFF.

The chain recombines TRBV30 with TRBJ1-2, with D perhaps matching TRBD1 (6 bases). The length of the CDR3 is 14 residues. The V end was cut by 0 bases, the J end by 3 bases, with 11 bases between. Germline lookup yields CDR1 GTSNPN and CDR2 SVGIG (reference sequence). CDR3 sequence (DNA): TGTGCCTGGAGTGTACAGGGCGTAGACTATGGCTACACCTTC. It encodes CAWSVQGVDYGYTF.

The chain has TRBV30 and TRBJ2-7, with 7 bases that match TRBD1. This CDR3 is 15 amino acids long. CDR1 and CDR2 from the germline V gene are GTSNPN and SVGIG (reference sequence). V lost 3 bases, J lost 2 bases, and 10 bases stayed unmatched. The CDR3 reads CAWSPRQGVAYEQYF. In DNA, the CDR3 is TGTGCCTGGAGCCCACGACAGGGAGTGGCCTACGAGCAGTACTTC.

The V call is TRBV29-1, the J call TRBJ1-1; 10 bases fit TRBD1. With 5 bases clipped from V and 2 bases from J, the junction kept 2 bases outside the gene matches. The CDR3 length is 13 residues. CDR1 is SQVTM and CDR2 is ANQGSEA in the germline V gene. The CDR3 loop is CSVRQGANTEAFF. The CDR3, as DNA: TGCAGCGTTCGACAGGGGGCCAACACTGAAGCTTTCTTT.

A few counts support this clone. V usage is TRBV7-9 and J usage is TRBJ1-1; D possibly corresponds to TRBD1 (6 bases). V shed 3 bases and J shed 8 bases, with 7 bases lying between them. Germline values: CDR1 SEHNR, CDR2 FQNEAQ (reference sequence). The CDR3 runs 11 residues. The CDR3, as DNA: TGTGCCAGCAGCTTGGACAGAGAAGCTTTCTTT. It codes for CASSLDREAFF.

V gene TRBV3-1 (or the pseudogene TRBV3-2) combines with J gene TRBJ2-7; D gene unclear. The CDR3 spans 16 residues. The germline V and J ends were trimmed by 0 bases and 3 bases, with 15 bases remaining between them. Per germline, CDR1 LGHDT and CDR2 YNNKEL (reference sequence). CDR3 sequence reads: CASSQDSLTIFYEQYF. The CDR3 bases are TGTGCCAGCAGCCAAGATTCGTTGACAATCTTCTACGAGCAGTACTTC.

The V and J genes are TRBV14 and TRBJ2-3; D unresolved. The V gene's germline CDR1 is SGHDN and CDR2 FVKESK. V lost 1 base to trimming and J lost 6 bases, with 8 bases between them. The CDR3 totals 13 residues. The CDR3 sequence is CASSQGYFDTQYF. The CDR3 nucleotides read TGTGCCAGCAGCCAAGGCTATTTCGATACGCAGTATTTT.

This clone has just a few counts. The chain links TRBV14 to TRBJ2-2; D possibly corresponds to TRBD2 (6 bases). V was trimmed by 1 base and J by 7 bases, leaving 10 bases between them. Germline V gene lookup returns CDR1 SGHDN and CDR2 FVKESK. The CDR3 is made up of 14 amino acids. Here the CDR3 DNA reads TGTGCCAGCAGCCAAGTAGGAGGGATCGGGGAGCTGTTTTTT. Translation gives CASSQVGGIGELFF.

This clone came up once. J is TRBJ1-1 and V is TRBV19, with 7 bases fitting TRBD1. With V trimmed by 11 bases and J by 1 base, 7 bases remained unmatched. The CDR3 totals 13 residues. Germline V gene data show CDR1 as LNHDA and CDR2 as SQIVND (reference sequence). Here the CDR3 DNA reads TGTGCCGCGGGGACAGCCGAGAACACTGAAGCTTTCTTT. Translation: CAAGTAENTEAFF.

V and J are TRBV27 and TRBJ2-1; 9 positions agree with TRBD1. Trimming cost V 1 base and J 14 bases; bases outside gene matches: 12. This CDR3 has 15 amino acids. Looked up from germline, CDR1 is MNHEY and CDR2 is SMNVEV (reference sequence). The CDR3 coding sequence is TGTGCCAGCAGTTTATGGACAGGGGCCCAGATGGAAGAGTTCTTC. Translation gives CASSLWTGAQMEEFF.

The CDR3 spells CASSYPTGTASNQPQHF. CDR3 bases: TGTGCCAGCAGTTACCCCACCGGGACAGCAAGCAATCAGCCCCAGCATTTT. V and J are TRBV6-2 or TRBV6-3 and TRBJ1-5; 7 nucleotides match TRBD1. This CDR3 is 17 amino acids long. Trimming at V came to 2 bases and at J to 1 base, leaving 8 bases not matched to a gene. Germline assignment: CDR1 MNHEY and CDR2 SVGEGT.

The V and J genes are TRBV27 and TRBJ1-1, with D unresolved. Deletions cut 6 bases from V and 8 bases from J, with 13 bases between. The length of the CDR3 is 12 residues. Per germline, CDR1 MNHEY and CDR2 SMNVEV (reference sequence). This CDR3 reads CASRGGGPEAFF. CDR3 nucleotide sequence: TGTGCCAGCAGGGGAGGCGGGCCAGAAGCTTTCTTT.

The J gene is TRBJ1-5, the V gene TRBV7-6; possibly TRBD1 for D (5 bases). This CDR3 is 16 amino acids long. V was clipped by 5 bases and J by 0 bases, with 14 bases between them. Germline V CDR1 and CDR2: SGHVS, FNYEAQ. CDR3 in DNA: TGTGCCAGCAGCCCGAATCCGACAGATAGCAATCAGCCCCAGCATTTT. This encodes CASSPNPTDSNQPQHF.

The sample holds a few counts of this clone. Other DNA sequences in the sample encode the same CDR3. V usage is TRBV7-9 and J usage is TRBJ2-7, with 8 bases aligning to TRBD1. The CDR3 has 15 amino acids. V shed 1 base and J 7 bases; nucleotides not matched to a gene: 9. CDR1 SEHNR and CDR2 FQNEAQ come from the germline V gene (reference sequence). CDR3 coding DNA: TGTGCCAGCAGCTTAGGGGGGCAGGGGGCGAGGGAGCAGTACTTC. Protein: CASSLGGQGAREQYF.

This clone was seen a few times. The V and J genes are TRBV27 and TRBJ1-2; tentatively, D is TRBD1 (6 bases). Trimming took 5 bases from V and 6 from J, leaving 16 bases between them. In germline, CDR1 is MNHEY, CDR2 SMNVEV (reference sequence). The CDR3 loop spans 14 amino acids. CDR3 sequence reads: CASSPYGDIDGYTF. Written as DNA, the CDR3 is TGTGCCAGCAGTCCCTATGGGGACATCGATGGCTACACCTTC.

The gene calls are TRBV6-6 and TRBJ1-3, with TRBD1 matching 8 bases. The germline V gene has CDR1 MNHNY and CDR2 SVGAGI (reference sequence). V lost 4 bases and J lost 8; bases outside the gene matches: 7. The CDR3 is 14 amino acids. The CDR3 nucleotides read TGTGCCAGCAGTTCCCCAGGGGGCGCGGACACCATATATTTT. Its translation: CASSSPGGADTIYF.